This T cell receptor beta chain comes out of a study of blood T cell repertoires in COVID-19. Across the study: Samples of COVID-19 (acute and convalescent) were obtained from the United States, Italy and Spain. Sources were T cells, B-cell-depleted T cells, or PBMCs; the material itself was cDNA or gDNA.

Germline CDR1 and CDR2: SGHRS and YFSETQ. With 2 bases clipped from V and 4 bases from J, the junction kept 9 bases outside the gene matches. This CDR3 has 16 residues. Sequencing was performed with immunoSEQ multiplex PCR; in TCRdb, only in-frame clones are kept and a portion is missing. This table has 50,000 or so clones, more than 75% appearing once. The chain recombines TRBV5-1 with TRBJ2-5, with 9 bases identical to TRBD1. The source material was peripheral blood. The receptor was derived from a woman aged 80 or older with acute or convalescent COVID-19. CDR3 loop: CASSFRGQGLGETQYF. As DNA, the CDR3 is TGCGCCAGCAGCTTCCGGGGACAGGGATTGGGAGAGACCCAGTACTTC.